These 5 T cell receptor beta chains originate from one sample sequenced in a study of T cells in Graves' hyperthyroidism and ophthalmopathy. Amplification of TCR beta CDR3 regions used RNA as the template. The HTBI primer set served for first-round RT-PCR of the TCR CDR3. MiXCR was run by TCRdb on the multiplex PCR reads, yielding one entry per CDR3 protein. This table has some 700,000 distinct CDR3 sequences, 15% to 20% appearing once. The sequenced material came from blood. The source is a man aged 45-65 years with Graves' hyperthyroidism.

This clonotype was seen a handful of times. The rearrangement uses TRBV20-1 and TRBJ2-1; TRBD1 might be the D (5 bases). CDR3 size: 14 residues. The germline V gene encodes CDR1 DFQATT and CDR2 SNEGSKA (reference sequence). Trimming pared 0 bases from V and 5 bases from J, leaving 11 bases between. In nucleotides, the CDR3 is TGCAGTGCTAGAGAGGCACAGGTTAACAATGAGCAGTTCTTC. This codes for CSAREAQVNNEQFF.

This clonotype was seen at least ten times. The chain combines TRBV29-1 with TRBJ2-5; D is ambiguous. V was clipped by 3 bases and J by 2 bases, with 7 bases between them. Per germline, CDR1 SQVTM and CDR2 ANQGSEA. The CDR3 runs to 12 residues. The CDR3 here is CSVDKNQETQYF. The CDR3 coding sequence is TGCAGCGTTGATAAGAATCAAGAGACCCAGTACTTC.

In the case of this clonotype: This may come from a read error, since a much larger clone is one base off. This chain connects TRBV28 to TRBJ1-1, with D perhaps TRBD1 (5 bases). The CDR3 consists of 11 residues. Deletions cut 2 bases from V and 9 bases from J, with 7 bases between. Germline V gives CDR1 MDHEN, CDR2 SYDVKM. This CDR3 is CASSLMGQAFF. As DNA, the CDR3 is TGTGCCAGCAGTTTAATGGGGCAAGCTTTCTTT.

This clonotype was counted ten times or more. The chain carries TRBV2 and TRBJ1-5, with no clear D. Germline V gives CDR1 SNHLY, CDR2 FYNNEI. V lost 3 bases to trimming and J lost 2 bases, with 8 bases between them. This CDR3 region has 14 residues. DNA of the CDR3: TGTGCCAGCAGTGACAGTGGGGGCAATCAGCCCCAGCATTTT. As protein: CASSDSGGNQPQHF. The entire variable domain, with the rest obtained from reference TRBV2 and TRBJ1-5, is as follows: EPEVTQTPSHQVTQMGQEVILRCVPISNHLYFYWYRQILGQKVEFLVSFYNNEISEKSEIFDDQFSVERPDGSNFTLKIRSTKLEDSAMYFCASSDSGGNQPQHFGDGTRLSIL.

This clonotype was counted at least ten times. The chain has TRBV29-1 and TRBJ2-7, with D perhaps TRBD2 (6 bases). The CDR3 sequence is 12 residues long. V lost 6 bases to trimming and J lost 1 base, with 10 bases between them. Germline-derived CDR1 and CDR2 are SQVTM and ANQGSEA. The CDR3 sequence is CSVSSESYEQYF. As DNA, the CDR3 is TGCAGCGTATCTAGCGAGTCCTACGAGCAGTACTTC.